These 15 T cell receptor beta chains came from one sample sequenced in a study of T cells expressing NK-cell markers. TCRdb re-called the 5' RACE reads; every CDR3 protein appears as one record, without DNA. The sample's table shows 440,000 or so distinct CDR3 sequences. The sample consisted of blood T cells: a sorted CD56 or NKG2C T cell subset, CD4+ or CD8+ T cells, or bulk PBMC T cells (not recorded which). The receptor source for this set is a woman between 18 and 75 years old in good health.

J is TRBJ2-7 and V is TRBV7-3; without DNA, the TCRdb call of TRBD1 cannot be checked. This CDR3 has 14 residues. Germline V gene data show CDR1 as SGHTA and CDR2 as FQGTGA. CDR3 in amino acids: CASSLGHPSSEQYF.

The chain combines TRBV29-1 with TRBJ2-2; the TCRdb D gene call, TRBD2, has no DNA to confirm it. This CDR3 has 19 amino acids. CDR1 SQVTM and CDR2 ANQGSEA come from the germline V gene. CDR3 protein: CSVPETGTSGRVGTGELFF.

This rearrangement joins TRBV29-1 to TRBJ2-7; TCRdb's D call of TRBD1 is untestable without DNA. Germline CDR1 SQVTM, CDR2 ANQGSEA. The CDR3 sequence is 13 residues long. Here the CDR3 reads CSVRGGNSYEQYF.

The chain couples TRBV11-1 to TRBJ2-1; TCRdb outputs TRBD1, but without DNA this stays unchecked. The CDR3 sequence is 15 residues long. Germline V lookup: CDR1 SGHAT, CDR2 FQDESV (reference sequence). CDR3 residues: CASSLWDRSYNEQFF.

The CDR3: CASSPINSNTGELFF. V and J are TRBV7-2 and TRBJ2-2. The CDR3 consists of 15 residues. The V gene's germline CDR1 is SGHTA and CDR2 FQGNSA.

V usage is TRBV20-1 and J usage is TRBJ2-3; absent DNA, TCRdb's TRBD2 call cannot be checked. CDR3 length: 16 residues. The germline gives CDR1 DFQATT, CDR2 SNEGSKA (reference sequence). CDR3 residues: CSATGLAGGYTDTQYF.

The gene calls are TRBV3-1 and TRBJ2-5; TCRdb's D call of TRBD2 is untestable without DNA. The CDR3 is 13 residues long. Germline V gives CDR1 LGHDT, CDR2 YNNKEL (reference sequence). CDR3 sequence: CASSEGLVETQYF.

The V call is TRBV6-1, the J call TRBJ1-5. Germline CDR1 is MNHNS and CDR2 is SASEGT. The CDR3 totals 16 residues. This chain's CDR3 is CASSPTKGQREQPQHF.

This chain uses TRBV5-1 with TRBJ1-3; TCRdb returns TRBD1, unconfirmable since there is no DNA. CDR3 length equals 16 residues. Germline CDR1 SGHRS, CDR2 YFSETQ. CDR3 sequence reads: CASSLTGGEFGNTIYF.

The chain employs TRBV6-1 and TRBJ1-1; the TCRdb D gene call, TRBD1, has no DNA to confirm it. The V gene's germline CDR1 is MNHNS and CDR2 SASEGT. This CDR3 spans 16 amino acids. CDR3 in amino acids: CASSRRDRGMNTEAFF.

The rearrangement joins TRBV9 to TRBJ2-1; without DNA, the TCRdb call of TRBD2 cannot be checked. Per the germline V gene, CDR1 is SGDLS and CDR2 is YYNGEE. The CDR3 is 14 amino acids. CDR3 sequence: CASSPPTAYNEQFF.

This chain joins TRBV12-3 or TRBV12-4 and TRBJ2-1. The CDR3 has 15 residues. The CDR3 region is CARVGVASGYNEQFF.

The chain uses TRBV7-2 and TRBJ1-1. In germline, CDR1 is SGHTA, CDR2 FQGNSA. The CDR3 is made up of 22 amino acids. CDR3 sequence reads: CASSFPNPSPSGTDELGTEAFF.

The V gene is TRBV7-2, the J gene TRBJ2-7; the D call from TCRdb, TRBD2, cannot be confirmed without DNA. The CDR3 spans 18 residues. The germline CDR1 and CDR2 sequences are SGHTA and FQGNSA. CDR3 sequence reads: CASSLALGGRPLSHEQYF.

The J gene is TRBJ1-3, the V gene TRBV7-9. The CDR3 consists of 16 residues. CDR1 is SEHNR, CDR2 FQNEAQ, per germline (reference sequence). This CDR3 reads CASSLYGESSGNTIYF. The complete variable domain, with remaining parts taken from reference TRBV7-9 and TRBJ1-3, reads DTGVSQNPRHKITKRGQNVTFRCDPISEHNRLYWYRQTLGQGPEFLTYFQNEAQLEKSRLLSDRFSAERPKGSFSTLEIQRTEQGDSAMYLCASSLYGESSGNTIYFGEGSWLTVV.